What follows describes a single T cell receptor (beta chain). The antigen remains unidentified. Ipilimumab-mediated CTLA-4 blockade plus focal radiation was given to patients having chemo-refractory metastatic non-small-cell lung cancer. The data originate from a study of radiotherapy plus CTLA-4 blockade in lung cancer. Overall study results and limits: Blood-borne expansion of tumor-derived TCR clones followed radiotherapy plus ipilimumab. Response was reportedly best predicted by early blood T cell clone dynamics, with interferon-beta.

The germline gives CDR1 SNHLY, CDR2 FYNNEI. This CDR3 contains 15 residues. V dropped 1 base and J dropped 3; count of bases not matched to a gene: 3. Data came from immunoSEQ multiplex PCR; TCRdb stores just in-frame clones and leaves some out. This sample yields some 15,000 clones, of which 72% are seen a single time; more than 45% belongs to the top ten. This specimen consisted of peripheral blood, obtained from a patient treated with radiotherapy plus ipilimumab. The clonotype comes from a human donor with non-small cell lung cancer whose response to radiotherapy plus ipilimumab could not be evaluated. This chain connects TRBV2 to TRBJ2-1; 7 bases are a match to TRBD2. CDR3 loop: CASSEEWDYYNEQFF. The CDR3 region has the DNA TGTGCCAGCAGTGAAGAATGGGACTACTACAATGAGCAGTTCTTC.